This T cell receptor beta chain was profiled in a study of beta chain features in type 1 diabetes. At the level of the study: Across every sample, about 100 million sorted cells were examined in total. Study-wide results and limits: The study found moderately but significantly shorter TCRB CDR3s in all four CD4+ subsets of Type 1 diabetes patients.

CDR3 length: 15 residues. Trimming cost V 3 bases and J 7 bases; bases outside gene matches: 6. The germline V gene has CDR1 SEHNR and CDR2 FQNEAQ (reference sequence). A few counts support this clone. The antigen is not known. Every bit of the isolated RNA underwent reverse transcription, so sequencing read expressed TCRB transcripts. This table comes from immunoSEQ multiplex PCR, and its TCRdb copy is limited to in-frame clones, with some not included. The repertoire holds 200,000 to 300,000 clones, with approximately 15% as singletons. The chain joins TRBV7-9 to TRBJ2-1; 10 positions match TRBD2. Sequencing used naive CD4+ T cells from blood. The TCR sequence derives from a man aged 25 to 40 with type 1 diabetes. The chain's CDR3 is CASSFLAGVRNEQFF. The CDR3 nucleotides read TGTGCCAGCAGCTTCCTAGCGGGAGTAAGGAATGAGCAGTTCTTC. The full variable domain, with the rest looked up from reference TRBV7-9 and TRBJ2-1, is DTGVSQNPRHKITKRGQNVTFRCDPISEHNRLYWYRQTLGQGPEFLTYFQNEAQLEKSRLLSDRFSAERPKGSFSTLEIQRTEQGDSAMYLCASSFLAGVRNEQFFGPGTRLTVL.